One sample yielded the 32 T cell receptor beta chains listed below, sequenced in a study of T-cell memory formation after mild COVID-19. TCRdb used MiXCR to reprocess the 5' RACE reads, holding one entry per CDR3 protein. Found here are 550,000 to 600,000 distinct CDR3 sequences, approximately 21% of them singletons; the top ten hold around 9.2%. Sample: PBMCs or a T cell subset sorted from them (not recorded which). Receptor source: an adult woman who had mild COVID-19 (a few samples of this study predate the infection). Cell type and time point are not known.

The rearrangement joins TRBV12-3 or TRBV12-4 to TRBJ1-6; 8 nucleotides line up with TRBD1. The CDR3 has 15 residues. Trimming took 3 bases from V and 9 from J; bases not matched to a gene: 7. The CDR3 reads CASSLLGQGVSPLHF. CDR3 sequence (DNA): TGTGCCAGCAGTTTGCTCGGACAGGGAGTTTCACCCCTCCACTTT.

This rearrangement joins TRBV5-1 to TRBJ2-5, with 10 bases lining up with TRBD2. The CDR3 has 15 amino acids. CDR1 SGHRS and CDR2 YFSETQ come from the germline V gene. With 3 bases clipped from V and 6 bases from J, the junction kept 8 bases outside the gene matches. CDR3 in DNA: TGCGCCAGCAGCTCCTCTAGCGGGAGATTAAAGACCCAGTACTTC. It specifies CASSSSSGRLKTQYF.

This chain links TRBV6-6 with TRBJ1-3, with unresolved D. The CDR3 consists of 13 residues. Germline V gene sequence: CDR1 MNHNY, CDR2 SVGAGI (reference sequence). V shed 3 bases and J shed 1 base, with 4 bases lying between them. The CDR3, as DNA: TGTGCCAGCAGTTATATATCTGGAAACACCATATATTTT. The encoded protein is CASSYISGNTIYF.

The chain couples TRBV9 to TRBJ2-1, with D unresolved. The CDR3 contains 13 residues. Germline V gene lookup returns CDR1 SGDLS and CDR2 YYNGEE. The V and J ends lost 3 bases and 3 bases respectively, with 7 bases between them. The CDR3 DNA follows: TGTGCCAGCAGCGGGCGACTCTACAATGAGCAGTTCTTC. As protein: CASSGRLYNEQFF.

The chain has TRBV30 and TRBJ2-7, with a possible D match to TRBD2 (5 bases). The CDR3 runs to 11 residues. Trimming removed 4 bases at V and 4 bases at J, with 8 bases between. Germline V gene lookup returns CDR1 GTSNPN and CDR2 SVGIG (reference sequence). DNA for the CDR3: TGTGCCTGGACGGGGAAATACGAGCAGTACTTC. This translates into CAWTGKYEQYF.

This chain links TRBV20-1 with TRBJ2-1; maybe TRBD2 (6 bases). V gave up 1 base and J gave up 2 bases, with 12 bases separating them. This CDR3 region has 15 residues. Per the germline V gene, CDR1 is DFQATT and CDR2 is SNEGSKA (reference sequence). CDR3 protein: CSARARDFAYNEQFF. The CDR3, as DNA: TGCAGTGCTAGAGCCCGGGACTTCGCCTACAATGAGCAGTTCTTC.

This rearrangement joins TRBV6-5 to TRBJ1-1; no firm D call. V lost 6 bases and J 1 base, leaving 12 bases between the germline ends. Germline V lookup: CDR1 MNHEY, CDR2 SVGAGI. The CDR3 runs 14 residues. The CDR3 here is CASRPWTANTEAFF. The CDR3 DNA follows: TGTGCCAGCAGACCATGGACGGCGAACACTGAAGCTTTCTTT.

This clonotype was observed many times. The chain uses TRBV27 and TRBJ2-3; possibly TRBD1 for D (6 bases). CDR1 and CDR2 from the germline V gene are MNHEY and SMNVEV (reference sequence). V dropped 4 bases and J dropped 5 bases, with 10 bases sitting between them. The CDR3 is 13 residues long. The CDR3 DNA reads TGTGCCAGCAGTTCAGGGGTTGTAGATACGCAGTATTTT. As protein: CASSSGVVDTQYF.

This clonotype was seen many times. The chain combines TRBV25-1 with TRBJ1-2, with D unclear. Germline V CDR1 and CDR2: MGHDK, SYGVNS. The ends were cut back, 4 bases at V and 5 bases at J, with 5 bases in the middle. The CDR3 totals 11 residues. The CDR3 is CASSALYGYTF. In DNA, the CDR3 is TGTGCCAGCAGTGCCCTGTATGGCTACACCTTC.

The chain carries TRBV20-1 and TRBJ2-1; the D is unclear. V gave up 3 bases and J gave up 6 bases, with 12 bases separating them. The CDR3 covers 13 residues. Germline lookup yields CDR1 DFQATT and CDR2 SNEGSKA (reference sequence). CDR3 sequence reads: CSASQLRGNEQFF. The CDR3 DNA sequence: TGCAGTGCTAGTCAGTTGAGAGGCAATGAGCAGTTCTTC.

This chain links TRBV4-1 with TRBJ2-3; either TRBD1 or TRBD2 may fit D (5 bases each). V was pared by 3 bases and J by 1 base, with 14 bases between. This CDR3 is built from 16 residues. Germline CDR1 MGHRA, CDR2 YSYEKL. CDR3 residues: CASSQTPGPGTDTQYF. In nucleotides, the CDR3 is TGCGCCAGCAGCCAGACCCCGGGGCCTGGCACAGATACGCAGTATTTT.

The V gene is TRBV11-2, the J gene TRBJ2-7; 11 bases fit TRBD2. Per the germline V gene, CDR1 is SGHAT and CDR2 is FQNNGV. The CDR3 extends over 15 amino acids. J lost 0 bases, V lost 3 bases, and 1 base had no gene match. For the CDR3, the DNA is TGTGCCAGCAGCTTGACTAGCGGGAACTCCTACGAGCAGTACTTC. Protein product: CASSLTSGNSYEQYF. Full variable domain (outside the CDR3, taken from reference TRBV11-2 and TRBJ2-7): EAGVAQSPRYKIIEKRQSVAFWCNPISGHATLYWYQQILGQGPKLLIQFQNNGVVDDSQLPKDRFSAERLKGVDSTLKIQPAKLEDSAVYLCASSLTSGNSYEQYFGPGTRLTVT.

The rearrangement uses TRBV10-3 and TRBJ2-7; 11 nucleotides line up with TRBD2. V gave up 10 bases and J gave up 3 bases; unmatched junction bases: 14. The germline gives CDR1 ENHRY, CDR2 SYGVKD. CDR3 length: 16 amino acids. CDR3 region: CATGTSGPQSIYEQYF. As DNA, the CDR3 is TGTGCCACCGGGACTAGCGGACCCCAATCTATCTACGAGCAGTACTTC.

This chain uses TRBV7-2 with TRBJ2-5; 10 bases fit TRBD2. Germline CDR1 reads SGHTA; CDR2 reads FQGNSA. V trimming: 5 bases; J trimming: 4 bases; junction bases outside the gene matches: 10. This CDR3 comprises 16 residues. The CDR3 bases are TGTGCCAGCAGCCCCGGGAGCGGGAGGGGCCCAGAGACCCAGTACTTC. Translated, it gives CASSPGSGRGPETQYF.

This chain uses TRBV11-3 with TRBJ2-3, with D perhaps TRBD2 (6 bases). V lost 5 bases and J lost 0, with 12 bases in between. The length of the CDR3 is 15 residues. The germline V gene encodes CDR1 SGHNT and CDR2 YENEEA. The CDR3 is CASSPNSGSTDTQYF. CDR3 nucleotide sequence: TGTGCCAGCAGCCCCAATAGCGGTAGCACAGATACGCAGTATTTT.

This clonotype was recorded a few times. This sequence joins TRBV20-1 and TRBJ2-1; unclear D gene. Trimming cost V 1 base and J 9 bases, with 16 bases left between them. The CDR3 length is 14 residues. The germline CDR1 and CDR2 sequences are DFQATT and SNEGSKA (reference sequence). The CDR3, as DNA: TGCAGTGCTAGAGGACTCGGTCATGGTTTTGAGCAGTTCTTC. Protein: CSARGLGHGFEQFF.

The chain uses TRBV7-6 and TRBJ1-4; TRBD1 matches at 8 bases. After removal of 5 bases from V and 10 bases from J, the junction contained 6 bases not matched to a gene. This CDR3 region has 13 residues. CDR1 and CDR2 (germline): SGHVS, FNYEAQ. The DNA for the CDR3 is TGTGCCAGCAGCCAAAGAACAGGGGGAAAACTGTTTTTT. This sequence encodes CASSQRTGGKLFF.

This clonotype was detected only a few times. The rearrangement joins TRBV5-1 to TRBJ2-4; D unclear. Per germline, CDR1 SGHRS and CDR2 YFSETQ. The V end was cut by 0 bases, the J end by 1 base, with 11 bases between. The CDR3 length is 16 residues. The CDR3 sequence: CASSLGAELAKNIQYF. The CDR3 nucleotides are TGCGCCAGCAGCTTGGGGGCAGAATTGGCCAAAAACATTCAGTACTTC.

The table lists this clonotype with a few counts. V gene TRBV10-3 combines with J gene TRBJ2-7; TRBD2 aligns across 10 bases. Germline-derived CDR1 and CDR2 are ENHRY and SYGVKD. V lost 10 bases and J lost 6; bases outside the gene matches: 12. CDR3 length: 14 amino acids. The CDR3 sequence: CATRGLSSGSEQYF. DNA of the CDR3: TGTGCCACACGAGGGCTATCTAGCGGGAGCGAGCAGTACTTC.

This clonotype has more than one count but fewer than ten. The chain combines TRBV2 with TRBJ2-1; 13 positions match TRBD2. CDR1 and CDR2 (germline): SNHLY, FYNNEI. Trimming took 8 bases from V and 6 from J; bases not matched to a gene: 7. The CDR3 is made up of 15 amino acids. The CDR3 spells CASGYGTSGINEQFF. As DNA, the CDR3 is TGTGCCAGCGGCTATGGGACTAGCGGGATCAATGAGCAGTTCTTC.

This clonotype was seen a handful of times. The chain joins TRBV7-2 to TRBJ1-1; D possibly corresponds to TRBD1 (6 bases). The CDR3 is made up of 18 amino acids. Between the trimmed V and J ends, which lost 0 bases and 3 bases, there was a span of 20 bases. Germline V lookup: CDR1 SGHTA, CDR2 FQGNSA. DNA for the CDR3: TGTGCCAGCAGCTTAGCGAGAGGAACAGGGTTTAGGGACACTGAAGCTTTCTTT. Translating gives CASSLARGTGFRDTEAFF.

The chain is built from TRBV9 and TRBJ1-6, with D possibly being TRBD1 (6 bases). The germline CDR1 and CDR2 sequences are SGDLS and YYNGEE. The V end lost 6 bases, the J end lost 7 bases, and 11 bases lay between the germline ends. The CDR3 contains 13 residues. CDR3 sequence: CASTRTENSPLHF. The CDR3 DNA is TGTGCCAGCACTCGGACAGAAAATTCACCCCTCCACTTT. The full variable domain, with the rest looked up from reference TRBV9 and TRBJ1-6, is DSGVTQTPKHLITATGQRVTLRCSPRSGDLSVYWYQQSLDQGLQFLIQYYNGEERAKGNILERFSAQQFPDLHSELNLSSLELGDSALYFCASTRTENSPLHFGNGTRLTVT.

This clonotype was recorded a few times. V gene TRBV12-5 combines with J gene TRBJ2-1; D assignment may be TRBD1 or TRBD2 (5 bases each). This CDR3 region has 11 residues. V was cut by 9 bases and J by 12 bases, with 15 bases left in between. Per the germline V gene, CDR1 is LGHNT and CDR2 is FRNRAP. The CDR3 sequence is CASGNRDLQFF. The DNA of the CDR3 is TGTGCTAGCGGGAATCGGGACCTGCAGTTCTTC.

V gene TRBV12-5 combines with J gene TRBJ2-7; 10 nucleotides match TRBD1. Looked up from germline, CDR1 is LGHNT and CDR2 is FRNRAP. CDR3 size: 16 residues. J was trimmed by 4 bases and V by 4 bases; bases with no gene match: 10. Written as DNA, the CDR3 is TGTGCTAGTGGTTCGACCAAGGGACAGGGGATTTACGAGCAGTACTTC. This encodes CASGSTKGQGIYEQYF.

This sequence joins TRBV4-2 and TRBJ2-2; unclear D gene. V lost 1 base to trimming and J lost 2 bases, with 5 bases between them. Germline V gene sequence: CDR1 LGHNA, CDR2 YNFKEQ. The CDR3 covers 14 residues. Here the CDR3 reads CASSQVGNTGELFF. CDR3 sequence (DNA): TGTGCCAGCAGCCAAGTGGGAAACACCGGGGAGCTGTTTTTT.

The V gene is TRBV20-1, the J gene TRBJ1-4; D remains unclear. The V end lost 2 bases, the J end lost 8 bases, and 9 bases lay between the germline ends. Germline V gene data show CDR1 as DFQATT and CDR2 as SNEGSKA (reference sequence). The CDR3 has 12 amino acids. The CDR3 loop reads CSARFAGEKLFF. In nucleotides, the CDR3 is TGCAGTGCTAGATTTGCTGGAGAAAAACTGTTTTTT.

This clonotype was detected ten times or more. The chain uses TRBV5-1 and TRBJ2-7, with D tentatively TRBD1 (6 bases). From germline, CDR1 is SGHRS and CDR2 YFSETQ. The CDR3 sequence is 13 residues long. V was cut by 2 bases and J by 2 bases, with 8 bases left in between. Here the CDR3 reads CASSLQGTYEQYF. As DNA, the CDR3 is TGCGCCAGCAGCTTACAGGGTACCTACGAGCAGTACTTC.

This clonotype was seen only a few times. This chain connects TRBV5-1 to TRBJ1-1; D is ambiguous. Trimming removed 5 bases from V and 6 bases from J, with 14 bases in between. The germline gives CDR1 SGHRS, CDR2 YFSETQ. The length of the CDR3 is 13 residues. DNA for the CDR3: TGCGCCAGCAGACGGGTGGAAGTCCCTGAAGCTTTCTTT. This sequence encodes CASRRVEVPEAFF.

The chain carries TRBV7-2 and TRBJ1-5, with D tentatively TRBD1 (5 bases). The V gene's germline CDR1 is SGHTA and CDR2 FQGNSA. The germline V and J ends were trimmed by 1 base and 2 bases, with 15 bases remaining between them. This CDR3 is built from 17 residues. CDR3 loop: CASSLEWRGMGNQPQHF. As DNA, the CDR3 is TGTGCCAGCAGCTTAGAGTGGCGGGGGATGGGCAATCAGCCCCAGCATTTT.

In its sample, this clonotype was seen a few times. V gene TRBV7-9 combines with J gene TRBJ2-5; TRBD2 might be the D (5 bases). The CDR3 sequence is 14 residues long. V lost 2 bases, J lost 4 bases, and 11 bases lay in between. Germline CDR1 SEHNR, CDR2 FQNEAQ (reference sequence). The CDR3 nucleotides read TGTGCCAGCAGCTTATACGGCAGCGGAGAGACCCAGTACTTC. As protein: CASSLYGSGETQYF. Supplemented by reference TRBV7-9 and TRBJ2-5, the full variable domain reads DTGVSQNPRHKITKRGQNVTFRCDPISEHNRLYWYRQTLGQGPEFLTYFQNEAQLEKSRLLSDRFSAERPKGSFSTLEIQRTEQGDSAMYLCASSLYGSGETQYFGPGTRLLVL.

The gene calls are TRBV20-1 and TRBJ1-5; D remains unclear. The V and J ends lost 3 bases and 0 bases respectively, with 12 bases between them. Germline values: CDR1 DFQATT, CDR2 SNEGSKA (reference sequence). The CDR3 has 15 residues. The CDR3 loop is CSARKGGSSNQPQHF. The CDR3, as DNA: TGCAGTGCTAGGAAGGGAGGGAGTAGCAATCAGCCCCAGCATTTT.

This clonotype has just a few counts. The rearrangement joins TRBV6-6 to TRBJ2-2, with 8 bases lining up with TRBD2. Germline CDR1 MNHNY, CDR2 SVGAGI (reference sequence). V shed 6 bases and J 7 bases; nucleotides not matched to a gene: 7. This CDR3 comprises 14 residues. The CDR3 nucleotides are TGTGCCAGCAGACCCGGGGGGGCCGACGGGGAGCTGTTTTTT. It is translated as CASRPGGADGELFF.